These 8 T cell receptor beta chains came from one sample sequenced in a study of technical replicates of blood from a few donors. The method was immunoSEQ multiplex PCR; TCRdb's version includes in-frame clones alone and lacks a portion of them. The sample consists of tens of thousands of clones, under 95% of them appearing once. The sequencing sample was made of T cells isolated from PBMCs. Source of these receptors: a human donor in good health.

The genes are TRBV9 and TRBJ1-2; 10 nucleotides line up with TRBD1. CDR1 is SGDLS, CDR2 YYNGEE, per germline. CDR3 size: 15 residues. V trimming: 4 bases; J trimming: 4 bases; junction bases outside the gene matches: 7. The CDR3 nucleotides are TGTGCCAGCAGCCCCTCGACAGGGGGCGGCTATGGCTACACCTTC. It specifies CASSPSTGGGYGYTF.

The rearrangement links TRBV6-5 to TRBJ2-2; no clear D. CDR3 length: 11 amino acids. Germline CDR1 MNHEY, CDR2 SVGAGI. The ends were cut back, 5 bases at V and 5 bases at J, with 3 bases in the middle. CDR3 sequence reads: CASSHTGELFF. CDR3 bases: TGTGCCAGCAGTCATACCGGGGAGCTGTTTTTT.

The chain uses TRBV7-8 and TRBJ1-5; weak D call: TRBD1 (5 bases). The CDR3 runs to 15 residues. The germline V gene encodes CDR1 SGHVS and CDR2 FQNEAQ. V was trimmed by 7 bases and J by 6 bases, leaving 19 bases between them. The chain's CDR3 is CASTSKLQGGQPQHF. The CDR3 DNA reads as TGTGCCAGCACTTCAAAGCTGCAGGGCGGTCAGCCCCAGCATTTT. Using reference TRBV7-8 and TRBJ1-5 for the parts outside the CDR3, the full variable domain is GAGVSQSPRYKVAKRGQDVALRCDPISGHVSLFWYQQALGQGPEFLTYFQNEAQLDKSGLPSDRFFAERPEGSVSTLKIQRTQQEDSAVYLCASTSKLQGGQPQHFGDGTRLSIL.

The J gene is TRBJ1-3, the V gene TRBV11-3, with D maybe TRBD1 (5 bases). The CDR3 covers 14 residues. Germline values: CDR1 SGHNT, CDR2 YENEEA. V was clipped by 8 bases and J by 0 bases, with 11 bases between them. CDR3: CASSGGYSGNTIYF. CDR3 DNA: TGTGCCAGCTCCGGGGGATACTCTGGAAACACCATATATTTT.

The V call is TRBV19, the J call TRBJ2-2; D not certain. Trimming stripped 8 bases from V and 4 bases from J, with 5 bases between. Germline lookup yields CDR1 LNHDA and CDR2 SQIVND (reference sequence). The CDR3 runs 11 residues. CDR3 sequence reads: CASHFTGELFF. CDR3 DNA: TGTGCCAGTCATTTCACCGGGGAGCTGTTTTTT.

The J gene is TRBJ1-4, the V gene TRBV2; 7 bases line up with TRBD1. The CDR3 spans 20 residues. Germline V gene data show CDR1 as SNHLY and CDR2 as FYNNEI. With 6 bases clipped from V and 0 bases from J, the junction kept 19 bases outside the gene matches. The DNA of the CDR3 is TGTGCCAGCAGGCCCTCAAACAGGGGACCCCTCATTGCAACTAATGAAAAACTGTTTTTT. Its protein product is CASRPSNRGPLIATNEKLFF.

V is TRBV6-1 and J is TRBJ1-6; D gene ambiguous. Trimming left V 0 bases short and J 6 bases short, with 3 bases between. There are 13 residues in the CDR3. Germline V gene data show CDR1 as MNHNS and CDR2 as SASEGT. CDR3 DNA sequence: TGTGCCAGCAGTGAAGCTAGTAATTCACCCCTCCACTTT. Protein product: CASSEASNSPLHF.

This clone was picked up a small number of times. CDR3 loop: CASSWGQGNTEAFF. The CDR3 coding sequence is TGTGCCAGTAGTTGGGGACAGGGAAACACTGAAGCTTTCTTT. The rearrangement links TRBV19 to TRBJ1-1, with TRBD1 matching 9 bases. The length of the CDR3 is 14 residues. The germline V gene encodes CDR1 LNHDA and CDR2 SQIVND (reference sequence). Trimming removed 5 bases from V and 2 bases from J; junction bases left unmatched: 3.